A single sample gave rise to the 28 T cell receptor beta chains below, sequenced in a study of cytomegalovirus exposure and HLA in healthy donors. Amplification used 60 Vbeta primers and 13 Jbeta primers. Data came from immunoSEQ multiplex PCR; TCRdb stores just in-frame clones and leaves some out. The sample includes about 130,000 clones, 72% of them seen just once. Sequences were obtained from PBMCs. The receptors come from a man aged 50 or older in good health and CMV-seropositive.

The rearrangement uses TRBV9 and TRBJ2-5; weak D call: TRBD1 (7 bases). The germline V gene encodes CDR1 SGDLS and CDR2 YYNGEE. This CDR3 has 15 residues. The V gene lost 4 bases and the J gene lost 1 base, with 14 bases spanning the gap. Written as DNA, the CDR3 is TGTGCCAGCAGCCCCCAGGGGGGAGGCCAAGAGACCCAGTACTTC. This encodes CASSPQGGGQETQYF.

The V call is TRBV10-3, the J call TRBJ2-1; 12 nucleotides line up with TRBD2. V was pared by 6 bases and J by 9 bases, with 6 bases of the junction left unmatched. The CDR3 contains 14 residues. Germline CDR1 and CDR2: ENHRY and SYGVKD. The CDR3 here is CAISLAGGSGEQFF. In nucleotides, the CDR3 is TGTGCCATCAGCCTAGCGGGAGGGTCTGGTGAGCAGTTCTTC.

The V gene is TRBV7-2, the J gene TRBJ1-6, with D uncertain. Looked up from germline, CDR1 is SGHTA and CDR2 is FQGNSA. The germline V and J ends were trimmed by 2 bases and 8 bases, with 7 bases remaining between them. The CDR3 length is 13 residues. The CDR3 bases are TGTGCCAGCAGCTTATCCCGGGATTCACCCCTCCACTTT. It is translated as CASSLSRDSPLHF.

The V and J genes are TRBV5-6 and TRBJ1-2; D unresolved. CDR3 length: 14 residues. V shed 4 bases and J shed 6 bases, with 16 bases lying between them. Germline V gene sequence: CDR1 SGHDT, CDR2 YYEEEE. CDR3 DNA sequence: TGTGCCAGCAGCCCAGTGACACTTCAAGATGGCTACACCTTC. Protein: CASSPVTLQDGYTF.

This chain links TRBV10-3 with TRBJ1-2; 7 bases agree with TRBD1. Germline CDR1 reads ENHRY; CDR2 reads SYGVKD. The V gene end was trimmed by 0 bases and the J gene end by 8 bases; junction bases not matched to a gene: 3. This CDR3 has 13 residues. The CDR3 nucleotides are TGTGCCATCAGTGAGTCGACAGGGCGCGGCTACACCTTC. Protein sequence: CAISESTGRGYTF.

The V gene is TRBV5-6, the J gene TRBJ2-1, with 13 bases fitting TRBD2. CDR1 and CDR2 (germline): SGHDT, YYEEEE. The length of the CDR3 is 13 residues. V lost 0 bases and J lost 15; bases outside the gene matches: 3. The CDR3 DNA reads TGTGCCAGCAGCTTGGGGACTAGCGGGAGCCCGTTCTTC. It yields the protein CASSLGTSGSPFF.

J is TRBJ2-7 and V is TRBV7-9, with TRBD1 identical over 8 bases. V lost 5 bases to trimming and J lost 2 bases; unmatched junction nucleotides: 5. This CDR3 is 14 amino acids long. Germline V gene lookup returns CDR1 SEHNR and CDR2 FQNEAQ (reference sequence). The chain's CDR3 is CASSPTGQAYEQYF. CDR3 DNA: TGTGCCAGCAGCCCGACGGGACAGGCCTACGAGCAGTACTTC.

This clone appeared a few times. The chain recombines TRBV7-2 with TRBJ2-1; D is perhaps TRBD1 (6 bases). Germline V gives CDR1 SGHTA, CDR2 FQGNSA. CDR3 length equals 16 residues. V was clipped by 5 bases and J by 0 bases, with 14 bases between them. The CDR3 nucleotides read TGTGCCAGCAGCGCTATGGACAGAAGCTCCTACAATGAGCAGTTCTTC. Translation gives CASSAMDRSSYNEQFF.

The chain is built from TRBV18 and TRBJ1-2; weak D call: TRBD1 (6 bases). The CDR3 is 15 amino acids. Trimming left V 6 bases short and J 3 bases short, with 17 bases between. CDR1 and CDR2 (germline): KGHSH, LQKENI. CDR3 sequence: CASSPGAQGDYGYTF. As DNA, the CDR3 is TGTGCCAGCTCTCCTGGGGCACAGGGAGACTATGGCTACACCTTC.

J is TRBJ2-5 and V is TRBV29-1; D gene uncertain. The DNA end favors TRBJ2-7, so the J call may be wrong. CDR1 is SQVTM and CDR2 is ANQGSEA in the germline V gene. The CDR3 spans 14 residues. The CDR3 region is CSVQTALSSYEQYF. The CDR3, as DNA: TGCAGCGTACAGACCGCCCTGAGCTCCTACGAGCAGTACTTC.

V usage is TRBV5-1 and J usage is TRBJ1-2; 9 bases align to TRBD1. CDR1 is SGHRS, CDR2 YFSETQ, per germline. J lost 7 bases, V lost 0 bases, and 7 bases had no gene match. CDR3 length: 15 residues. The CDR3 coding sequence is TGCGCCAGCAGCTTGGATGGACAGGGGAGGGCTGGCTACACCTTC. It codes for CASSLDGQGRAGYTF. The complete variable domain, with remaining parts taken from reference TRBV5-1 and TRBJ1-2, reads KAGVTQTPRYLIKTRGQQVTLSCSPISGHRSVSWYQQTPGQGLQFLFEYFSETQRNKGNFPGRFSGRQFSNSRSEMNVSTLELGDSALYLCASSLDGQGRAGYTFGSGTRLTVV.

This chain connects TRBV5-6 to TRBJ1-2; D is possibly TRBD1 (6 bases). The CDR3 runs 16 residues. Trimming left V 1 base short and J 3 bases short, with 16 bases between. Germline CDR1 reads SGHDT; CDR2 reads YYEEEE. CDR3 sequence: CASSLPLLQGDYGYTF. The DNA for the CDR3 is TGTGCCAGCAGCTTGCCGCTCTTACAGGGAGACTATGGCTACACCTTC.

The chain has TRBV29-1 and TRBJ2-1; 7 bases map to TRBD2. Trimming at V came to 5 bases and at J to 6 bases, leaving 7 bases not matched to a gene. The germline CDR1 and CDR2 sequences are SQVTM and ANQGSEA. This CDR3 has 13 residues. For the CDR3, the DNA is TGCAGCGTTTTGTTACGGACTAGCAATGAGCAGTTCTTC. This translates into CSVLLRTSNEQFF.

This clone has just one count. The chain couples TRBV15 to TRBJ1-2, with 10 bases matching TRBD1. The CDR3 has 15 residues. Germline loops: CDR1 LNHNV, CDR2 YYDKDF (reference sequence). V dropped 2 bases and J dropped 8; count of bases not matched to a gene: 8. In DNA, the CDR3 is TGTGCCACCAGCAGACTTCCTCGGACAGGGGGAGGCTACACCTTC. Amino acids: CATSRLPRTGGGYTF.

V gene TRBV9 combines with J gene TRBJ1-1; D remains ambiguous. Germline-derived CDR1 and CDR2 are SGDLS and YYNGEE. The CDR3 loop spans 14 amino acids. V was clipped by 4 bases and J by 0 bases, with 10 bases between them. The DNA for the CDR3 is TGTGCCAGCAGCATCCCGTACTTGAACACTGAAGCTTTCTTT. Translating gives CASSIPYLNTEAFF. The complete variable domain, with remaining parts taken from reference TRBV9 and TRBJ1-1, reads DSGVTQTPKHLITATGQRVTLRCSPRSGDLSVYWYQQSLDQGLQFLIQYYNGEERAKGNILERFSAQQFPDLHSELNLSSLELGDSALYFCASSIPYLNTEAFFGQGTRLTVV.

About this clone: Other DNA sequences in this sample translate to the same CDR3. The chain is built from TRBV15 and TRBJ1-2; possible D gene TRBD1, 5 bases. From germline, CDR1 is LNHNV and CDR2 YYDKDF (reference sequence). The V and J ends lost 0 bases and 3 bases respectively, with 8 bases between them. There are 14 residues in the CDR3. In DNA form, the CDR3 reads TGTGCCACCAGCAGAGAGGGGGGGGACTATGGCTACACCTTC. Translation gives CATSREGGDYGYTF.

This clone occurred once. The chain couples TRBV11-2 to TRBJ1-5, with D perhaps matching TRBD1 (5 bases). Germline CDR1 SGHAT, CDR2 FQNNGV. V shed 5 bases and J shed 5 bases, with 13 bases lying between them. The CDR3 has 14 residues. The CDR3 loop is CASSAGGRDQPQHF. For the CDR3, the DNA is TGTGCCAGCAGCGCTGGGGGGAGAGATCAGCCCCAGCATTTT.

The rearrangement joins TRBV11-3 to TRBJ2-7; D is uncertain. Germline V gene data show CDR1 as SGHNT and CDR2 as YENEEA. The CDR3 covers 12 residues. V lost 5 bases, J lost 6 bases, and 11 bases lay in between. This CDR3 is CASSPSLAEQYF. The CDR3 bases are TGTGCCAGCAGCCCCTCCCTGGCCGAGCAGTACTTC.

The chain couples TRBV6-1 to TRBJ1-2, with D perhaps TRBD1 (5 bases). This CDR3 is 13 amino acids long. Looked up from germline, CDR1 is MNHNS and CDR2 is SASEGT. V was cut by 6 bases and J by 1 base, with 9 bases left in between. The CDR3 sequence is CASRTAHNYGYTF. The CDR3 nucleotides read TGTGCCAGCAGGACAGCCCATAACTATGGCTACACCTTC.

The chain couples TRBV11-2 to TRBJ2-1; D not certain. Germline V gene sequence: CDR1 SGHAT, CDR2 FQNNGV. V lost 7 bases and J lost 8, with 9 bases in between. The CDR3 extends over 11 amino acids. CDR3 DNA: TGTGCCAGCACCTACAGCCATGAGCAGTTCTTC. As protein: CASTYSHEQFF.

As DNA, the CDR3 is TGTGCCAGCTCACCAAGGGGGCTCCCCTACAATGAGCAGTTCTTC. Its protein is CASSPRGLPYNEQFF. This rearrangement joins TRBV18 to TRBJ2-1; 7 nucleotides line up with TRBD1. CDR1 is KGHSH, CDR2 LQKENI, per germline. The CDR3 covers 15 residues. V trimming: 2 bases; J trimming: 2 bases; junction bases outside the gene matches: 3.

This clone was observed a few times. The sample contains more than one DNA sequence encoding this CDR3. The V gene is TRBV7-9, the J gene TRBJ2-1; 14 bases match TRBD2. Germline CDR1 reads SEHNR; CDR2 reads FQNEAQ (reference sequence). The CDR3 is 18 residues long. After removal of 5 bases from V and 2 bases from J, the junction contained 8 bases not matched to a gene. The CDR3 protein is CASSPNRLAGGPYNEQFF. Here the CDR3 DNA reads TGTGCCAGCAGCCCTAACAGACTAGCGGGAGGGCCCTACAATGAGCAGTTCTTC. Filled out from reference TRBV7-9 and TRBJ2-1, the complete variable domain reads DTGVSQNPRHKITKRGQNVTFRCDPISEHNRLYWYRQTLGQGPEFLTYFQNEAQLEKSRLLSDRFSAERPKGSFSTLEIQRTEQGDSAMYLCASSPNRLAGGPYNEQFFGPGTRLTVL.

The chain has TRBV6-5 and TRBJ2-1, with 13 bases lining up with TRBD2. Germline V gene data show CDR1 as MNHEY and CDR2 as SVGAGI. V lost 4 bases and J lost 14; bases outside the gene matches: 11. The CDR3 length is 15 residues. The CDR3 sequence: CASSSTGLAGRAKFF. Written as DNA, the CDR3 is TGTGCCAGCAGTTCGACGGGACTAGCGGGGCGAGCTAAGTTCTTC.

The J gene is TRBJ2-3, the V gene TRBV4-1, with 8 nucleotides matching TRBD1. Germline assignment: CDR1 MGHRA and CDR2 YSYEKL. V trimming: 1 base; J trimming: 1 base; junction bases outside the gene matches: 7. The CDR3 sequence is 17 residues long. CDR3 sequence: CASSQGGQGTRTDTQYF. The CDR3 bases are TGCGCCAGCAGCCAAGGAGGACAGGGAACTCGCACAGATACGCAGTATTTT.

The chain employs TRBV6-5 and TRBJ2-7; D might be TRBD2 (5 bases). The CDR3 length is 15 residues. Trimming pared 0 bases from V and 3 bases from J, leaving 12 bases between. Germline CDR1 reads MNHEY; CDR2 reads SVGAGI. The CDR3 DNA reads as TGTGCCAGCAGTTACTCGCTGTTAGCGCTCTACGAGCAGTACTTC. Residues: CASSYSLLALYEQYF.

On this clone itself: At one of its ends the junction is not consistent with the germline gene, which may arise from a read error. The chain links TRBV7-9 to TRBJ2-3, with TRBD1 identical over 12 bases. Germline CDR1 is SEHNR and CDR2 is FQNEAQ (reference sequence). This CDR3 spans 14 amino acids. The CDR3 sequence is CSSGKGQGANTQYF. CDR3 bases: TGTTCCAGCGGCAAGGGACAGGGGGCAAACACGCAGTATTTT. Based on the CDR3 plus reference TRBV7-9 and TRBJ2-3, the full variable domain is DTGVSQNPRHKITKRGQNVTFRCDPISEHNRLYWYRQTLGQGPEFLTYFQNEAQLEKSRLLSDRFSAERPKGSFSTLEIQRTEQGDSAMYLCSSGKGQGANTQYFGPGTRLTVL.

This clone was picked up a small number of times. This chain connects TRBV5-4 to TRBJ1-1; maybe TRBD1 (5 bases). Germline values: CDR1 SGHNT, CDR2 YYREEE (reference sequence). Trimming cost V 0 bases and J 2 bases, with 8 bases left between them. This CDR3 is 14 amino acids long. The CDR3 region is CASSLGGTNTEAFF. The CDR3 DNA follows: TGTGCCAGCAGCTTGGGCGGGACCAACACTGAAGCTTTCTTT. Full variable domain (rest looked up from reference TRBV5-4 and TRBJ1-1): ETGVTQSPTHLIKTRGQQVTLRCSSQSGHNTVSWYQQALGQGPQFIFQYYREEENGRGNFPPRFSGLQFPNYSSELNVNALELDDSALYLCASSLGGTNTEAFFGQGTRLTVV.

The V and J genes are TRBV5-1 and TRBJ2-7; D is uncertain. This CDR3 contains 12 residues. Trimming left V 1 base short and J 3 bases short, with 5 bases between. The V gene's germline CDR1 is SGHRS and CDR2 YFSETQ. The CDR3 sequence: CASSLSDYEQYF. The CDR3 DNA is TGCGCCAGCAGCTTGAGCGACTACGAGCAGTACTTC.